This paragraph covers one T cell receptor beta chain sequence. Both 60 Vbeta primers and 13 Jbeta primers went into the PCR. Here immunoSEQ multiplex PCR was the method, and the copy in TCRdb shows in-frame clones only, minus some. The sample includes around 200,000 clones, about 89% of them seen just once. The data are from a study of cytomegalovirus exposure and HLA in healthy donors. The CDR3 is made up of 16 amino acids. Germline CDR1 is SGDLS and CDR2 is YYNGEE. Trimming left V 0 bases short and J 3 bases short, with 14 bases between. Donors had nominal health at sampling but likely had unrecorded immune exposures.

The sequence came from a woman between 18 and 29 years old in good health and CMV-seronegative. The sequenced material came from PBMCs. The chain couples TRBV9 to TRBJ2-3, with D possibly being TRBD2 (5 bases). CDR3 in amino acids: CASSVVAGAGTDTQYF. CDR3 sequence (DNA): TGTGCCAGCAGCGTAGTTGCGGGTGCGGGTACAGATACGCAGTATTTT.